These 31 T cell receptor beta chains were sequenced from one sample in a study of long-term antiretroviral therapy in people with HIV. Version v3.0 of the immunoSEQ assay was performed at survey level. Using immunoSEQ multiplex PCR, the repertoire was profiled, and TCRdb retains in-frame clones only, with some absent. The sample lists around 26,000 clones; about 80% were seen once. Material: unsorted PBMCs, obtained 1.1 years before starting antiretroviral therapy. These TCRs come from a middle-aged woman with HIV.

This rearrangement joins TRBV7-2 to TRBJ2-3; D is unclear. With 3 bases removed from V and 4 bases from J, the gap between germline ends came to 5 bases. This CDR3 has 12 amino acids. Looked up from germline, CDR1 is SGHTA and CDR2 is FQGNSA. CDR3 nucleotide sequence: TGTGCCAGCAGCTTTTTCCCAGATACGCAGTATTTT. Protein: CASSFFPDTQYF.

The chain uses TRBV7-2 and TRBJ1-5; TRBD1 aligns across 9 bases. This CDR3 has 15 residues. The J segment lost 5 bases and the V segment lost 3 bases, leaving 5 bases of the junction unmatched. Germline CDR1 SGHTA, CDR2 FQGNSA. The CDR3: CASSFRDRVDQPQHF. As DNA, the CDR3 is TGTGCCAGCAGCTTCCGGGACAGGGTAGATCAGCCCCAGCATTTT. The full variable domain, rest sourced from reference TRBV7-2 and TRBJ1-5, is GAGVSQSPSNKVTEKGKDVELRCDPISGHTALYWYRQSLGQGLEFLIYFQGNSAPDKSGLPSDRFSAERTGGSVSTLTIQRTQQEDSAVYLCASSFRDRVDQPQHFGDGTRLSIL.

The table lists this clone with a few counts. V and J are TRBV6-1 and TRBJ1-2, with 7 bases aligning to TRBD1. CDR1 is MNHNS and CDR2 is SASEGT in the germline V gene. This CDR3 contains 14 residues. V trimming: 9 bases; J trimming: 4 bases; junction bases outside the gene matches: 11. CDR3 residues: CASRDRESSYGYTF. The CDR3 DNA reads TGTGCCAGTCGAGACAGGGAATCTAGCTATGGCTACACCTTC.

The rearrangement uses TRBV5-4 and TRBJ1-2; D might be TRBD1 (6 bases). Germline V lookup: CDR1 SGHNT, CDR2 YYREEE (reference sequence). V lost 4 bases and J lost 5, with 24 bases in between. The CDR3 loop spans 17 amino acids. The CDR3 protein is CASSPRRGSGASYGYTF. Here the CDR3 DNA reads TGTGCCAGCAGCCCACGCCGGGGGTCGGGGGCCTCTTATGGCTACACCTTC.

This rearrangement joins TRBV19 to TRBJ1-1, with unresolved D. The CDR3 covers 13 residues. The germline gives CDR1 LNHDA, CDR2 SQIVND (reference sequence). V dropped 2 bases and J dropped 7 bases, with 11 bases sitting between them. The CDR3 sequence is CASSINGKGEAFF. The CDR3 DNA is TGTGCCAGTAGTATAAACGGTAAGGGTGAAGCTTTCTTT.

The V call is TRBV6-5, the J call TRBJ1-2; 7 bases line up with TRBD1. CDR3 length: 13 residues. Unmatched junction bases numbered 6, after V lost 5 bases and J lost 6 bases. CDR1 MNHEY and CDR2 SVGAGI come from the germline V gene. The CDR3 DNA follows: TGTGCCAGCAGTCACAGGGGTGGGGATGGCTACACCTTC. Translated, it gives CASSHRGGDGYTF.

The CDR3 DNA is TGTGCCATCAGTGATGGGGCCGGGGAGCTGTTTTTT. It encodes CAISDGAGELFF. The gene calls are TRBV10-3 and TRBJ2-2; D remains unclear. V lost 3 bases and J 6 bases, leaving 5 bases between the germline ends. The CDR3 is made up of 12 amino acids. CDR1 and CDR2 from the germline V gene are ENHRY and SYGVKD.

The chain carries TRBV6-1 and TRBJ1-2; perhaps TRBD1 as D (5 bases). Trimming shortened V by 0 bases and J by 9 bases, and 14 bases separated the two germline ends. This CDR3 is 14 amino acids long. Germline V gene sequence: CDR1 MNHNS, CDR2 SASEGT. The CDR3 reads CASSEAQRGPSYTF. DNA for the CDR3: TGTGCCAGCAGTGAAGCGCAGAGGGGCCCTAGCTACACCTTC.

The rearrangement joins TRBV6-6 to TRBJ2-7, with D possibly matching TRBD1 (6 bases). The CDR3 extends over 12 amino acids. From germline, CDR1 is MNHNY and CDR2 SVGAGI (reference sequence). V was trimmed by 6 bases and J by 3 bases, leaving 9 bases between them. This CDR3 is CASRAGDYEQYF. CDR3 in DNA: TGTGCCAGCAGGGCAGGGGACTACGAGCAGTACTTC.

The rearrangement links TRBV21-1 to TRBJ2-2; the DNA was not compared with TRBD1, the D call given in the table. TRBV21-1 is marked as a pseudogene. The CDR3 sequence is 17 residues long. Here the CDR3 DNA reads TGTGCCAGCAGCAAAGGGGACAGGGTATGGAACACCGGGGAGCTGTTTTTT. It is translated as CASSKGDRVWNTGELFF.

The J gene is TRBJ2-2, the V gene TRBV11-3; D tentatively reads TRBD1 or TRBD2 (5 bases each). There are 15 residues in the CDR3. Trimming took 3 bases from V and 4 from J, leaving 12 bases between them. Germline loops: CDR1 SGHNT, CDR2 YENEEA. The CDR3 sequence: CASSFPGQATGELFF. As DNA, the CDR3 is TGTGCCAGCAGCTTTCCGGGGCAAGCCACCGGGGAGCTGTTTTTT. The full variable domain, rest sourced from reference TRBV11-3 and TRBJ2-2, is EAGVVQSPRYKIIEKKQPVAFWCNPISGHNTLYWYLQNLGQGPELLIRYENEEAVDDSQLPKDRFSAERLKGVDSTLKIQPAELGDSAVYLCASSFPGQATGELFFGEGSRLTVL.

The rearrangement uses TRBV5-4 and TRBJ2-5; D may match TRBD1 or TRBD2 (5 bases each). The CDR3 length is 17 residues. V gave up 4 bases and J gave up 2 bases, with 21 bases separating them. The germline V gene has CDR1 SGHNT and CDR2 YYREEE (reference sequence). The CDR3 loop reads CASSGGVSGRGQETQYF. In DNA form, the CDR3 reads TGTGCCAGCAGCGGGGGAGTTTCAGGGAGAGGGCAAGAGACCCAGTACTTC.

This clone showed up just a few times. This chain joins TRBV19 and TRBJ2-7, with TRBD1 matching 11 bases. Germline V gives CDR1 LNHDA, CDR2 SQIVND (reference sequence). CDR3 length equals 14 residues. Germline trimming cut 3 bases from V and 7 bases from J; bases unmatched to any gene: 5. CDR3 nucleotide sequence: TGTGCCAGTAGTATCGGACAGGGGGCGGGGGAGCAGTACTTC. Protein sequence: CASSIGQGAGEQYF.

The chain uses TRBV6-1 and TRBJ2-5; TRBD1 aligns across 8 bases. After removal of 4 bases from V and 7 bases from J, the junction contained 11 bases not matched to a gene. Germline assignment: CDR1 MNHNS and CDR2 SASEGT. CDR3 length equals 15 residues. CDR3 DNA sequence: TGTGCCAGCAGTGCTTTGGACAGGGAAGAGGGGACCCAGTACTTC. This codes for CASSALDREEGTQYF.

The V gene is TRBV6-1, the J gene TRBJ1-1; no definite D call. The V end lost 2 bases, the J end lost 0 bases, and 7 bases lay between the germline ends. Looked up from germline, CDR1 is MNHNS and CDR2 is SASEGT. The CDR3 extends over 14 amino acids. The CDR3 DNA reads TGTGCCAGCAGTGAAACCCATATGAACACTGAAGCTTTCTTT. Translated, it gives CASSETHMNTEAFF.

The rearrangement joins TRBV7-2 to TRBJ1-1, with 7 bases lining up with TRBD1. The CDR3 sequence is 14 residues long. Per germline, CDR1 SGHTA and CDR2 FQGNSA. With V trimmed by 3 bases and J by 2 bases, 3 bases remained unmatched. CDR3 bases: TGTGCCAGCAGCTTGGACAGGTTTAACACTGAAGCTTTCTTT. Protein product: CASSLDRFNTEAFF.

This sequence joins TRBV19 and TRBJ2-7, with 7 bases fitting TRBD1. CDR1 and CDR2 (germline): LNHDA, SQIVND (reference sequence). V was pared by 3 bases and J by 3 bases, with 5 bases of the junction left unmatched. The length of the CDR3 is 14 residues. The CDR3 is CASSIWGQIYEQYF. The CDR3 region has the DNA TGTGCCAGTAGTATTTGGGGACAGATCTACGAGCAGTACTTC.

The rearrangement joins TRBV5-1 to TRBJ2-7; the D call may be TRBD1 or TRBD2 (5 bases each). Trimming took off 4 bases at V and 1 base at J, with 24 bases between the two ends. CDR3 length: 18 residues. The germline V gene has CDR1 SGHRS and CDR2 YFSETQ. Here the CDR3 DNA reads TGCGCCAGCAGCGGGGCCGTCTCCGGGACGCGGAAATCCTACGAGCAGTACTTC. This sequence encodes CASSGAVSGTRKSYEQYF.

J is TRBJ2-5 and V is TRBV29-1; D ambiguous. Germline V gives CDR1 SQVTM, CDR2 ANQGSEA. This CDR3 has 13 amino acids. The V end was cut by 2 bases, the J end by 2 bases, with 9 bases between. The DNA for the CDR3 is TGCAGCGTTGAACTACGAATACAAGAGACCCAGTACTTC. The encoded protein is CSVELRIQETQYF.

The CDR3 here is CASSLGKREGLEQFF. The CDR3 DNA follows: TGCGCCAGCAGCTTGGGCAAGCGGGAGGGCCTTGAGCAGTTCTTC. The rearrangement links TRBV5-1 to TRBJ2-1; 10 bases agree with TRBD2. From germline, CDR1 is SGHRS and CDR2 YFSETQ. With 0 bases clipped from V and 9 bases from J, the junction kept 6 bases outside the gene matches. The CDR3 extends over 15 amino acids.

The V gene is TRBV5-1, the J gene TRBJ2-2, with 13 bases lining up with TRBD2. The CDR3 is 18 amino acids. V lost 1 base to trimming and J lost 0 bases; unmatched junction nucleotides: 3. Germline V CDR1 and CDR2: SGHRS, YFSETQ. This CDR3 reads CASSLKGLAGPNTGELFF. CDR3 sequence (DNA): TGCGCCAGCAGCTTGAAGGGACTAGCGGGGCCGAACACCGGGGAGCTGTTTTTT.

The gene calls are TRBV12-5 and TRBJ2-1; 8 bases match TRBD1. Germline trimming cut 1 base from V and 7 bases from J; bases unmatched to any gene: 3. In germline, CDR1 is LGHNT, CDR2 FRNRAP. The CDR3 has 14 residues. In DNA, the CDR3 is TGTGCTAGTGGTTTGGGGACAGGGAGGAATGAGCAGTTCTTC. Its translation: CASGLGTGRNEQFF.

This chain uses TRBV30 with TRBJ2-3; D unresolved. The CDR3 has 15 amino acids. Germline V lookup: CDR1 GTSNPN, CDR2 SVGIG (reference sequence). V was cut by 1 base and J by 2 bases, with 13 bases left in between. CDR3 residues: CAWSEWAGTTDTQYF. The CDR3, as DNA: TGTGCCTGGAGTGAGTGGGCAGGCACCACAGATACGCAGTATTTT. Based on the CDR3 plus reference TRBV30 and TRBJ2-3, the full variable domain is SQTIHQWPATLVQPVGSPLSLECTVEGTSNPNLYWYRQAAGRGLQLLFYSVGIGQISSEVPQNLSASRPQDRQFILSSKKLLLSDSGFYLCAWSEWAGTTDTQYFGPGTRLTVL.

The chain carries TRBV7-9 and TRBJ2-1; D is possibly TRBD1 (5 bases). Trimming took off 3 bases at V and 6 bases at J, with 9 bases between the two ends. Germline V lookup: CDR1 SEHNR, CDR2 FQNEAQ (reference sequence). CDR3 size: 13 residues. As DNA, the CDR3 is TGTGCCAGCAGCTTCCCTGACAGCAATGAGCAGTTCTTC. Translated, it gives CASSFPDSNEQFF.

This chain connects TRBV9 to TRBJ2-5; 15 nucleotides line up with TRBD2. The CDR3 contains 17 residues. V shed 2 bases and J 4 bases; nucleotides not matched to a gene: 6. Germline lookup yields CDR1 SGDLS and CDR2 YYNGEE. CDR3 amino acids: CASSVSGLAGGLETQYF. The CDR3 DNA reads as TGTGCCAGCAGCGTCTCGGGACTAGCGGGGGGCTTAGAGACCCAGTACTTC.

This clone was seen a handful of times. The chain has TRBV4-1 and TRBJ2-7; 8 nucleotides align to TRBD1. This CDR3 contains 14 residues. Unmatched junction bases numbered 8, after V lost 4 bases and J lost 6 bases. The V gene's germline CDR1 is MGHRA and CDR2 YSYEKL. This chain's CDR3 is CASSPDRASGEQYF. CDR3 bases: TGCGCCAGCAGCCCGGACAGGGCTTCAGGCGAGCAGTACTTC.

CDR3 protein: CASSPGGLRDEQFF. The DNA of the CDR3 is TGCGCCAGCAGCCCCGGGGGCCTCCGGGATGAGCAGTTCTTC. The chain carries TRBV5-1 and TRBJ2-1; either TRBD1 or TRBD2 may supply D (6 bases each). CDR1 and CDR2 (germline): SGHRS, YFSETQ. The V gene lost 4 bases and the J gene lost 8 bases, with 16 bases spanning the gap. This CDR3 region has 14 residues.

This sequence joins TRBV9 and TRBJ1-1, with TRBD1 matching over 7 bases. The CDR3 is made up of 15 amino acids. The germline V gene has CDR1 SGDLS and CDR2 YYNGEE. The V gene end was trimmed by 4 bases and the J gene end by 5 bases; junction bases not matched to a gene: 11. The CDR3 sequence is CASSPSDRVETEAFF. The CDR3, as DNA: TGTGCCAGCAGCCCATCTGACAGGGTGGAGACTGAAGCTTTCTTT.

The V gene is TRBV7-8, the J gene TRBJ2-7; 10 nucleotides align to TRBD2. Per germline, CDR1 SGHVS and CDR2 FQNEAQ. This CDR3 has 15 amino acids. V shed 6 bases and J 3 bases; nucleotides not matched to a gene: 8. CDR3 region: CASSPYTSGNYEQYF. Here the CDR3 DNA reads TGTGCCAGCAGTCCTTACACTAGCGGGAACTACGAGCAGTACTTC.

The V and J genes are TRBV27 and TRBJ2-3; D remains ambiguous. V was pared by 1 base and J by 1 base, with 9 bases between. Germline V gives CDR1 MNHEY, CDR2 SMNVEV (reference sequence). This CDR3 has 15 residues. CDR3 region: CASSLLGMGTDTQYF. The CDR3 coding sequence is TGTGCCAGCAGTTTATTAGGGATGGGCACAGATACGCAGTATTTT.

The chain is built from TRBV12-5 and TRBJ1-6; D remains unclear. The CDR3 is 15 amino acids. From germline, CDR1 is LGHNT and CDR2 FRNRAP. V was shortened by 0 bases and J by 10 bases, with 13 bases between the two germline ends. CDR3 region: CASGLVVGVGSPLHF. CDR3 sequence (DNA): TGTGCTAGTGGTTTGGTAGTGGGTGTTGGCTCACCCCTCCACTTT. The complete variable domain, with remaining parts taken from reference TRBV12-5 and TRBJ1-6, reads DARVTQTPRHKVTEMGQEVTMRCQPILGHNTVFWYRQTMMQGLELLAYFRNRAPLDDSGMPKDRFSAEMPDATLATLKIQPSEPRDSAVYFCASGLVVGVGSPLHFGNGTRLTVT.